Below are 16 T cell receptor beta chains sequenced from a single sample in a study of regulatory T cells in long-lasting Graves disease. In building TCR beta libraries, iRepertoire HTBI primers were used together with Arm-PCR of CDR3 regions. TCRdb re-called the multiplex PCR reads through MiXCR, storing one row per CDR3 protein. This table holds fewer than 400,000 distinct CDR3 sequences, under 25% found once. Time point of the sample: persistent/refractory GD, antithyroid drugs over 5 years with positive TRAb. PBMC-extracted RNA yielded the TCR library. The sequences come from peripheral blood mononuclear cells (PBMCs), collected when the disease was refractory, from a patient treated with antithyroid drugs. The receptor source for this set is a female donor with Graves disease.

V gene TRBV18 combines with J gene TRBJ1-3; a possible D gene is TRBD1 (5 bases). V lost 5 bases and J 6 bases, leaving 20 bases between the germline ends. The CDR3 extends over 16 amino acids. Per germline, CDR1 KGHSH and CDR2 LQKENI. The CDR3 sequence is CASSKNLRDLENTIYF. Here the CDR3 DNA reads TGTGCCAGCTCAAAGAACCTCCGGGACTTAGAAAACACCATATATTTT.

The J gene is TRBJ1-2, the V gene TRBV10-2; D is perhaps TRBD1 (6 bases). The CDR3 covers 13 residues. Germline CDR1 and CDR2: WSHSY and SAAADI. Trimming removed 8 bases from V and 6 bases from J, with 16 bases in between. CDR3 amino acids: CASGEGGLNGYTF. As DNA, the CDR3 is TGCGCCAGCGGGGAAGGGGGTTTGAATGGCTACACCTTC.

This clonotype was observed many times. This chain joins TRBV3-1 and TRBJ2-5; the D gene is possibly TRBD1 (6 bases). The CDR3 covers 13 residues. Germline V gene sequence: CDR1 LGHDT, CDR2 YNNKEL (reference sequence). V was trimmed by 6 bases and J by 5 bases, leaving 13 bases between them. In DNA form, the CDR3 reads TGTGCCAGCAGGCAACAGGGCAGGGAGACCCAGTACTTC. Protein product: CASRQQGRETQYF.

The chain is built from TRBV7-2 and TRBJ1-5, with TRBD1 as a possible D gene (5 bases). This CDR3 region has 15 residues. The V gene lost 3 bases and the J gene lost 2 bases, with 11 bases spanning the gap. Germline V lookup: CDR1 SGHTA, CDR2 FQGNSA. CDR3: CASSFAWGGNQPQHF. The DNA for the CDR3 is TGTGCCAGCAGCTTCGCCTGGGGCGGCAATCAGCCCCAGCATTTT.

This clonotype appeared many times. The chain is built from TRBV28 and TRBJ2-7; no definite D call. Germline CDR1 MDHEN, CDR2 SYDVKM. The CDR3 spans 17 residues. With 5 bases removed from V and 2 bases from J, the gap between germline ends came to 22 bases. The CDR3 reads CASSPQGKVRRAYEQYF. The CDR3 DNA sequence: TGTGCCAGCAGTCCCCAAGGAAAAGTCAGACGAGCCTACGAGCAGTACTTC.

For this clonotype: With a much larger clone just one base away, this may be a read error. This chain uses TRBV12-3 or TRBV12-4 with TRBJ2-7; no clear D gene. The V gene lost 2 bases and the J gene lost 7 bases, with 15 bases spanning the gap. This CDR3 is 14 amino acids long. As DNA, the CDR3 is TGTGCCAGCAGTTTAAGGCTAGTGGGCCGGGAGCAGTACTTC. Translation gives CASSLRLVGREQYF.

The V and J genes are TRBV30 and TRBJ1-4; D remains ambiguous. The CDR3 runs to 18 residues. Germline CDR1 is GTSNPN and CDR2 is SVGIG (reference sequence). Trimming pared 0 bases from V and 0 bases from J, leaving 17 bases between. CDR3 coding DNA: TGTGCCTGGAGTGTATGGACGACCATATCAGCAACTAATGAAAAACTGTTTTTT. This translates into CAWSVWTTISATNEKLFF. Based on the CDR3 plus reference TRBV30 and TRBJ1-4, the full variable domain is SQTIHQWPATLVQPVGSPLSLECTVEGTSNPNLYWYRQAAGRGLQLLFYSVGIGQISSEVPQNLSASRPQDRQFILSSKKLLLSDSGFYLCAWSVWTTISATNEKLFFGSGTQLSVL.

This clonotype showed up just once. The chain has TRBV28 and TRBJ2-1; D call uncertain. From germline, CDR1 is MDHEN and CDR2 SYDVKM. Trimming took off 4 bases at V and 8 bases at J, with 15 bases between the two ends. The CDR3 length is 14 residues. CDR3 amino acids: CASSSVEAVDEQFF. CDR3 DNA sequence: TGTGCCAGCAGTTCGGTGGAAGCCGTGGATGAGCAGTTCTTC. Full variable domain (remainder filled in from reference TRBV28 and TRBJ2-1): DVKVTQSSRYLVKRTGEKVFLECVQDMDHENMFWYRQDPGLGLRLIYFSYDVKMKEKGDIPEGYSVSREKKERFSLILESASTNQTSMYLCASSSVEAVDEQFFGPGTRLTVL.

This clonotype was recorded at least ten times. The chain uses TRBV5-8 and TRBJ2-4; 7 bases fit TRBD1. Germline CDR1 and CDR2: SGHTS and YDEGEE. V lost 1 base, J lost 7 bases, and 2 bases stayed unmatched. This CDR3 has 13 residues. The CDR3 protein is CASSLKGANIQYF. In DNA form, the CDR3 reads TGTGCCAGCAGCTTGAAGGGGGCGAACATTCAGTACTTC. The variable domain in full, with the rest retrieved from reference TRBV5-8 and TRBJ2-4, is EAGVTQSPTHLIKTRGQQATLRCSPISGHTSVYWYQQALGLGLQFLLWYDEGEERNRGNFPPRFSGRQFPNYSSELNVNALELEDSALYLCASSLKGANIQYFGAGTRLSVL.

The gene calls are TRBV5-1 and TRBJ1-1; a weak D match, TRBD1 (6 bases). Per germline, CDR1 SGHRS and CDR2 YFSETQ. The CDR3 has 15 amino acids. V lost 0 bases to trimming and J lost 1 base, with 10 bases between them. Written as DNA, the CDR3 is TGCGCCAGCAGCTTGGGAAGGGGGAGGAACACTGAAGCTTTCTTT. Translated, it gives CASSLGRGRNTEAFF.

The rearrangement uses TRBV7-9 and TRBJ2-2; TRBD1 is a possible D gene (7 bases). The CDR3 runs 15 residues. The germline V gene encodes CDR1 SEHNR and CDR2 FQNEAQ (reference sequence). Trimming cost V 9 bases and J 6 bases, with 20 bases left between them. CDR3 residues: CARGGGESFPGELFF. DNA of the CDR3: TGTGCCAGAGGAGGGGGCGAAAGTTTTCCCGGGGAGCTGTTTTTT.

As regards this clonotype: A read error may be the cause here, since a much bigger clone is one base away. The chain recombines TRBV6-1 with TRBJ2-7, with D perhaps matching TRBD1 (6 bases). Trimming removed 6 bases from V and 2 bases from J, with 17 bases in between. This CDR3 contains 15 residues. Germline V lookup: CDR1 MNHNS, CDR2 SASEGT. The CDR3 here is CASRAGIGGTYEQYF. For the CDR3, the DNA is TGTGCCAGCAGGGCAGGGATAGGGGGTACCTACGAGCAGTACTTC.

This clonotype was detected ten times or more. An end of the junction differs from the germline gene, which may be a read error. The V gene is TRBV30, the J gene TRBJ1-2; D unclear. CDR1 GTSNPN and CDR2 SVGIG come from the germline V gene (reference sequence). This CDR3 is built from 10 residues. The CDR3 reads CAWSPFPSTF. CDR3 coding DNA: TGTGCCTGGAGCCCCTTCCCCTCTACGTTC.

This clonotype was counted between two and nine times. The chain is built from TRBV7-2 and TRBJ1-6; D is unresolved. Trimming left V 3 bases short and J 3 bases short, with 6 bases between. CDR3 length equals 14 residues. Per germline, CDR1 SGHTA and CDR2 FQGNSA. CDR3 residues: CASSFSVYNSPLHF. CDR3 nucleotide sequence: TGTGCCAGCAGCTTTTCCGTCTATAATTCACCCCTCCACTTT. The complete variable domain, with remaining parts taken from reference TRBV7-2 and TRBJ1-6, reads GAGVSQSPSNKVTEKGKDVELRCDPISGHTALYWYRQSLGQGLEFLIYFQGNSAPDKSGLPSDRFSAERTGGSVSTLTIQRTQQEDSAVYLCASSFSVYNSPLHFGNGTRLTVT.

The chain recombines TRBV6-1 with TRBJ2-1; D remains unclear. Trimming stripped 6 bases from V and 9 bases from J, with 21 bases between. Germline V lookup: CDR1 MNHNS, CDR2 SASEGT. This CDR3 is built from 15 residues. The CDR3: CASSPALEPNGEQFF. Written as DNA, the CDR3 is TGTGCCAGCAGCCCTGCGCTAGAACCAAATGGTGAGCAGTTCTTC.

The V and J genes are TRBV19 and TRBJ1-1; 10 bases match TRBD1. The CDR3 is 15 residues long. The V and J ends lost 5 bases and 6 bases, in that order; junction bases with no gene match: 9. CDR1 is LNHDA, CDR2 SQIVND, per germline (reference sequence). The CDR3 DNA sequence: TGTGCCAGTAGTCGGAGACAGGGGGCTTACCCTGAAGCTTTCTTT. Protein: CASSRRQGAYPEAFF.